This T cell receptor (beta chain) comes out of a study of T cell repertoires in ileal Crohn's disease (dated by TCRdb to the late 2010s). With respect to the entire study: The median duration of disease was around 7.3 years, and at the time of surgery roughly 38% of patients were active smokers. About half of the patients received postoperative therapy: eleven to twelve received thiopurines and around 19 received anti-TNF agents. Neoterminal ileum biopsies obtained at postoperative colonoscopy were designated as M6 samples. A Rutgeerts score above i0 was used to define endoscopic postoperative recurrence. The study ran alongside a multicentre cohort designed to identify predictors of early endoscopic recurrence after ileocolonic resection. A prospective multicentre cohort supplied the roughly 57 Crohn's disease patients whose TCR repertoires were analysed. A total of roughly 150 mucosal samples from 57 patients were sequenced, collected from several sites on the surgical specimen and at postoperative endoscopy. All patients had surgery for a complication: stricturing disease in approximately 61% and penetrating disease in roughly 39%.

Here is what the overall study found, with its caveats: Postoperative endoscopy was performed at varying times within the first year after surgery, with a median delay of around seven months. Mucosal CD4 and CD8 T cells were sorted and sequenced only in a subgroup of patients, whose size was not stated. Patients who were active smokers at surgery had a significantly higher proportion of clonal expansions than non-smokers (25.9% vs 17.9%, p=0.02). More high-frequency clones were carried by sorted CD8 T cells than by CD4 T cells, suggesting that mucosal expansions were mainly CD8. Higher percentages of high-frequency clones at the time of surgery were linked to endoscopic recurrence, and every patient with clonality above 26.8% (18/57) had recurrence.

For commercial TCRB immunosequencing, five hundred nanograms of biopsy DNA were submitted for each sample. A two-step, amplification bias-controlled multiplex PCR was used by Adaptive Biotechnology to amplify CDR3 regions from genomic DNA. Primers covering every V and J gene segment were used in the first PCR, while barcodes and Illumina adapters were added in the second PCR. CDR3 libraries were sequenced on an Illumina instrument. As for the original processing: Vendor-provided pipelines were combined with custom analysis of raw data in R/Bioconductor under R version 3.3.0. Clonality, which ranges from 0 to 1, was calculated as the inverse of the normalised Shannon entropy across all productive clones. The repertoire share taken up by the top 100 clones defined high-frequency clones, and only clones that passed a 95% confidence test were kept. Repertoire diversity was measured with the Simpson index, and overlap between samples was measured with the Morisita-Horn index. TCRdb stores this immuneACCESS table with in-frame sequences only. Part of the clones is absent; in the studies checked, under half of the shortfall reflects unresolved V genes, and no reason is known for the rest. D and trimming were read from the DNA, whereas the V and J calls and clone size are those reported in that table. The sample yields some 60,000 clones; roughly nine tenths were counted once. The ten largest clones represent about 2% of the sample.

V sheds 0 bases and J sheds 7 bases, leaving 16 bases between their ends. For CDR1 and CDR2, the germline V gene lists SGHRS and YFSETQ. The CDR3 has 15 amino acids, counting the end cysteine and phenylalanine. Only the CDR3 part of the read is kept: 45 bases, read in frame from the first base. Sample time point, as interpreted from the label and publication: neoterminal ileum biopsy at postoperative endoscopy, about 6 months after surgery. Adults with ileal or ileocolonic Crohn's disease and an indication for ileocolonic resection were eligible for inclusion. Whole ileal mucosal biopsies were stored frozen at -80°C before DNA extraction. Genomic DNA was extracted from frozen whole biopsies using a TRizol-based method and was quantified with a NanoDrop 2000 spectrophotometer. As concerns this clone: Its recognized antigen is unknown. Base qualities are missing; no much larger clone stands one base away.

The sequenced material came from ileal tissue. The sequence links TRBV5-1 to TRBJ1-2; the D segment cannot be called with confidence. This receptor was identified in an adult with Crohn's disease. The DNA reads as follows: TGCGCCAGCAGCTTGGATGGCGGCGTTAGTGGTGGCTACACCTTC. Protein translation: CASSLDGGVSGGYTF.